This T cell receptor beta chain comes out of a study of T cell repertoires in cytomegalovirus infection. As regards this clonotype: The junction differs from germline at one of its ends, possibly a read error.

Germline CDR1 SGHTA, CDR2 FQGNSA. The length of the CDR3 is 15 residues. TCRdb fed the reads into MiXCR, producing one record per CDR3 protein. The sample includes 680,000 or so distinct CDR3 sequences, less than 40% of them seen just once. The sequenced sample consisted of PBMCs. The J gene is TRBJ1-6, the V gene TRBV7-2; no firm D call. This TCR came from a human donor in good health (CMV status not recorded). Some clones in this sample may be carry-over from other donors' samples. CDR3 amino acids: CAISLGAGDYAPLHF. CDR3 DNA: TGTGCCATCAGCTTAGGTGCAGGAGACTATGCACCCCTCCACTTT.